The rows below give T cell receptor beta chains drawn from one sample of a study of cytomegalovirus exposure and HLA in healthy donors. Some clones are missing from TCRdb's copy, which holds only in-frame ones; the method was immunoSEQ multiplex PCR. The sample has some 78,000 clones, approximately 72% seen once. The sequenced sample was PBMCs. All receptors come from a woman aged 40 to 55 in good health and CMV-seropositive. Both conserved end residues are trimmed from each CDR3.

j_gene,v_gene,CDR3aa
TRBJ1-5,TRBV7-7,ASSRIRTVNQPQH
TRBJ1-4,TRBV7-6,ASSLQGKLTNEKLF
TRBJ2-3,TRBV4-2,ASSQDLAGGEADTQY
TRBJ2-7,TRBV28,ASSSTGRSVGEQY
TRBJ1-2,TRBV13,ASSSMETGGTNYGYT
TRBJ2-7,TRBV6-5,ASSSTSGNPYEQY
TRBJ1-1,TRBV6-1,ASSYTGTGNAF
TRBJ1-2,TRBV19,ASTRGQIYGYT
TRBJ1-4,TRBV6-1,ASSESAQGTTKLF
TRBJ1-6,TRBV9,ASSATGTGSPLH
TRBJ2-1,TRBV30,AWNQGSDSSEQF
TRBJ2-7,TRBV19,ASSGAPTAYEQY
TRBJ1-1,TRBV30,AWTLVGSEAF
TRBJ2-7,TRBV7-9,ASSQGHQIAEQY
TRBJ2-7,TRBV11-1,ASSFPGRSYEQY
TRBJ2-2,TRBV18,ASSPSNPAGANTGELF
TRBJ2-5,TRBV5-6,ASSLSSGQETQY
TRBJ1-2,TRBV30,AWTTARGYT
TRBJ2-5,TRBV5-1,ASSPGLAGETQY
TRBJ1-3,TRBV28,ASSRGQSGNTIY
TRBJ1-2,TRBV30,AWSVLILRGYT
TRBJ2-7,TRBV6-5,ASSSRQGPYEQY
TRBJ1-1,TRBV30,AYRANTEAF
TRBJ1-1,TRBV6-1,ASRLLLSDTEAF
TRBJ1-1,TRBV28,ASTTGQGNLNTEAF
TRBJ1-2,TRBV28,ASSLSGGYGYT
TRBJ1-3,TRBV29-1,CGRLGNTIY
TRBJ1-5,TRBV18,ASSPVRTGLNQPQH
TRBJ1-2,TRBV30,AWSASGVPRGYT
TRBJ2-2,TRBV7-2,ASSLASGRTGELF
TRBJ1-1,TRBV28,ASRGQGDTEAF
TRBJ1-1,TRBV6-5,ASSYSRQGLTEAF
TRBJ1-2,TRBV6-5,ASSYSGQNGYT
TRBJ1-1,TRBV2,ASSPDRGASTEAF
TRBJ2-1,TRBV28,ASSLSGPNEQF
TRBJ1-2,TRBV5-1,ASSLDSSNYGYT
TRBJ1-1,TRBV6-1,ASSEYRGNTEAF
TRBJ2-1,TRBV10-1,ASSEAEASYEQF
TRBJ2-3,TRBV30,AWSSAGGPSDTQY
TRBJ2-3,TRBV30,AFTGGLTTDTQY
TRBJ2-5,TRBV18,ASSPPTVQGGKETQY
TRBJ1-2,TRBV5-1,ASSLEPVSYGYT
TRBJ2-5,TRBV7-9,SSSLAAGGGETQY
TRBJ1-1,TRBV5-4,ASSSQTGGASMGAF
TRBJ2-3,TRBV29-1,SVDLGDTQY
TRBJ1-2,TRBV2,ASHRDHGYT
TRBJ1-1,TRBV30,AWSVGGMNTEAF
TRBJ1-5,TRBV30,AWSRDRAGSNQPQH
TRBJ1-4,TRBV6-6,SSRPRATNEKLF
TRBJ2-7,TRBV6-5,ATTTGRGDEQY
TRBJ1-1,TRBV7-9,ASGRGSTEAF
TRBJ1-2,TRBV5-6,ASSGDRGLYGYT
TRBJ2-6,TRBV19,ASSMVGAMTGANVLT
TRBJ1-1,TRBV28,ASSTGQDIMNTEAF
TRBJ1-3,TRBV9,ASSPRGTAGNTIY